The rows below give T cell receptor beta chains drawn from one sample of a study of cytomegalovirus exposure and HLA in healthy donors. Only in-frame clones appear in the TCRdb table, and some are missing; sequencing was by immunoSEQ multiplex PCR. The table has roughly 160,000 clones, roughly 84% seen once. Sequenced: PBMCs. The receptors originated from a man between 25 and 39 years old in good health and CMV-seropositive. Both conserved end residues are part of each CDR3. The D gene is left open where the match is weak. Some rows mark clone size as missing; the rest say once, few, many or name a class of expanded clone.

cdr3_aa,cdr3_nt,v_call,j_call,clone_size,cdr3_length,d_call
CASGQTESSYNEQFF,TGCGCCAGCGGCCAGACAGAGAGCTCCTACAATGAGCAGTTCTTC,TRBV5-1,TRBJ2-1,-,15,-
CASSIGAGEPTGELFF,TGTGCCAGTAGTATCGGGGCGGGAGAACCCACCGGGGAGCTGTTTTTT,TRBV19,TRBJ2-2,-,16,TRBD2
CASSYRGLYNEQFF,TGTGCCAGCAGTTACCGCGGGTTATACAATGAGCAGTTCTTC,TRBV6-5,TRBJ2-1,-,14,-
CAPPPAAPLTYGYTF,TGTGCCCCTCCCCCCGCGGCGCCTTTGACCTATGGCTACACCTTC,TRBV9,TRBJ1-2,-,15,-
CASSLVASGGGSSYEQYF,TGTGCCAGCAGCTTGGTGGCTAGCGGGGGTGGCAGCTCCTACGAGCAGTACTTC,TRBV7-2,TRBJ2-7,-,18,TRBD2
CASSIGAALQETQYF,TGTGCCAGCAGCATCGGCGCGGCTTTACAAGAGACCCAGTACTTC,TRBV7-2,TRBJ2-5,-,15,-
CASSQEEGLAGMKTQYF,TGCGCCAGCAGCCAGGAGGAGGGACTAGCGGGAATGAAGACCCAGTACTTC,TRBV4-3,TRBJ2-5,-,17,TRBD2
CASSSPPSITDTQYF,TGTGCCAGCAGTTCCCCCCCCTCTATTACAGATACGCAGTATTTT,TRBV28,TRBJ2-3,few,15,-
CASSVGLASRELFF,TGTGCCAGCAGTGTGGGACTAGCCAGTCGGGAGCTGTTTTTT,TRBV2,TRBJ2-2,-,14,TRBD2
CASSLASGRDTQYF,TGTGCCAGCAGCTTAGCTAGCGGGAGGGATACGCAGTATTTT,TRBV7-9,TRBJ2-3,-,14,TRBD2
CASRRYPYEQYF,TGTGCCAGCAGACGGTATCCCTACGAGCAGTACTTC,TRBV6-5,TRBJ2-7,-,12,-
CAWRHNTEAFF,TGTGCCTGGAGACATAACACTGAAGCTTTCTTT,TRBV30,TRBJ1-1,few,11,-
CASRLTSGVTEAFF,TGTGCCAGCAGGCTAACCTCAGGGGTTACTGAAGCTTTCTTT,TRBV27,TRBJ1-1,-,14,-
CASSPSVTGELFF,TGCGCCAGCAGCCCCTCAGTCACCGGGGAGCTGTTTTTT,TRBV4-3,TRBJ2-2,-,13,-
CASSEPGQGAYEQFF,TGTGCCAGCAGCGAACCGGGACAGGGGGCTTATGAGCAGTTCTTC,TRBV7-9,TRBJ2-1,-,15,TRBD1
CASRTHPGQNTGELFF,TGCGCCAGCAGAACCCACCCAGGCCAAAACACCGGGGAGCTGTTTTTT,TRBV5-1,TRBJ2-2,-,16,-
CATVLAGGSYNEQFF,TGTGCCACCGTGTTAGCGGGAGGTTCCTACAATGAGCAGTTCTTC,TRBV25-1,TRBJ2-1,-,15,TRBD2
CASSEFTGPNYGYTF,TGTGCCAGCAGTGAATTCACAGGGCCTAACTATGGCTACACCTTC,TRBV6-1,TRBJ1-2,-,15,-
CASSLRGGGYTF,TGTGCCAGCAGCCTACGAGGGGGCGGCTACACCTTC,TRBV4-2,TRBJ1-2,-,12,TRBD1
CASTGEGRTEAFF,TGTGCCAGCACCGGGGAGGGTCGGACTGAAGCTTTCTTT,TRBV6-1,TRBJ1-1,-,13,-
CASSSMIFGDTNTGELFF,TGTGCCAGCAGCTCTATGATCTTTGGCGACACGAACACCGGGGAGCTGTTTTTT,TRBV13,TRBJ2-2,-,18,-
CASSPGTGNEKLFF,TGTGCCAGCAGCCCCGGGACAGGGAATGAAAAACTGTTTTTT,TRBV27,TRBJ1-4,-,14,TRBD1
CASSQDRVGWDTEAFF,TGCGCCAGCAGCCAAGATCGAGTGGGCTGGGACACTGAAGCTTTCTTT,TRBV4-3,TRBJ1-1,few,16,-
CASSLGTLNTEAFF,TGCGCCAGCAGCCTGGGGACTTTGAACACTGAAGCTTTCTTT,TRBV4-3,TRBJ1-1,few,14,-
CATRLAAMTGELFF,TGTGCCACTAGACTAGCGGCAATGACCGGGGAGCTGTTTTTT,TRBV15,TRBJ2-2,-,14,TRBD2
CASSSEAPPDTQYF,TGTGCCAGCAGCTCCGAGGCCCCCCCAGATACGCAGTATTTT,TRBV7-3,TRBJ2-3,-,14,-
CASNAGQANRDRGYTF,TGTGCCAGCAATGCGGGACAGGCCAATCGGGATCGAGGCTACACCTTC,TRBV2,TRBJ1-2,-,16,TRBD1
CASSPWAPSSYNEQFF,TGTGCCAGCTCACCTTGGGCTCCCAGCTCCTACAATGAGCAGTTCTTC,TRBV18,TRBJ2-1,-,16,-
CASSISYGREGTQYF,TGTGCCAGTAGTATATCCTACGGGAGGGAGGGGACCCAGTACTTC,TRBV19,TRBJ2-5,-,15,TRBD2
CASTAEGLSNQPQHF,TGTGCCAGCACCGCGGAGGGTTTAAGTAATCAGCCCCAGCATTTT,TRBV6-5,TRBJ1-5,once,15,-
CASSFGTTGNTIYF,TGTGCCAGCAGCTTTGGGACTACCGGAAACACCATATATTTT,TRBV11-3,TRBJ1-3,-,14,-
CASSLATGERTDTQYF,TGCGCCAGCAGCTTGGCGACAGGAGAGCGCACAGATACGCAGTATTTT,TRBV5-1,TRBJ2-3,-,16,-
CASSSPSGGYTF,TGTGCCAGCAGCTCCCCCTCAGGGGGCTACACCTTC,TRBV7-9,TRBJ1-2,-,12,-
CASSLGGRISYNEQFF,TGCGCCAGCAGCTTAGGCGGGAGAATCTCCTACAATGAGCAGTTCTTC,TRBV5-1,TRBJ2-1,-,16,TRBD2
CSPEASGYPGKETQYF,TGCAGCCCGGAGGCTAGCGGATACCCGGGCAAAGAGACCCAGTACTTC,TRBV29-1,TRBJ2-5,-,16,TRBD2
CASSQDPLTSRETQYF,TGCGCCAGCAGCCAAGATCCCTTGACTAGTCGGGAGACCCAGTACTTC,TRBV4-1,TRBJ2-5,-,16,-
CASSLFSGSTYEQYF,TGCGCCAGCAGCTTGTTTAGCGGGAGCACCTACGAGCAGTACTTC,TRBV5-1,TRBJ2-7,-,15,TRBD2
CSVGTVDQPQHF,TGCAGCGTCGGGACAGTCGATCAGCCCCAGCATTTT,TRBV29-1,TRBJ1-5,once,12,TRBD1
CASTVGETQYF,TGTGCCAGCACCGTCGGAGAGACCCAGTACTTC,TRBV6-1,TRBJ2-5,-,11,-
CASSQGLAGQNTGELFF,TGTGCCAGTAGTCAAGGACTAGCTGGGCAGAACACCGGGGAGCTGTTTTTT,TRBV19,TRBJ2-2,once,17,TRBD2
CASSIVAGRSKNIQYF,TGTGCCAGTAGTATAGTTGCGGGCCGGTCCAAAAACATTCAGTACTTC,TRBV19,TRBJ2-4,-,16,-
CASRTGTGNTGELFF,TGTGCCAGCAGGACCGGGACAGGGAACACCGGGGAGCTGTTTTTT,TRBV27,TRBJ2-2,-,15,TRBD1
CASSERGQGSGTTEQFF,TGTGCCAGCAGTGAAAGGGGACAAGGGAGCGGGACGACTGAGCAGTTCTTC,TRBV25-1,TRBJ2-1,-,17,-
CASSEGDYGYTF,TGTGCCAGCAGCGAGGGGGATTATGGCTACACCTTC,TRBV14,TRBJ1-2,-,12,-
CASSTGSEQYF,TGTGCCAGCTCGACAGGTAGCGAGCAGTACTTC,TRBV18,TRBJ2-7,-,11,-
CASTAGGDTGELFF,TGCGCCAGCACCGCCGGGGGGGACACCGGGGAGCTGTTTTTT,TRBV4-1,TRBJ2-2,-,14,TRBD2
CATSREIGRGKADTQYF,TGTGCCACCAGCAGAGAGATAGGCAGGGGTAAGGCAGATACGCAGTATTTT,TRBV15,TRBJ2-3,few,17,-
CASSPGQGAYEQYF,TGTGCCAGCAGCCCGGGACAAGGGGCATACGAGCAGTACTTC,TRBV11-2,TRBJ2-7,-,14,-
CASSSGRGKETQYF,TGCGCCAGCAGCTCGGGCAGGGGGAAAGAGACCCAGTACTTC,TRBV5-1,TRBJ2-5,-,14,TRBD1
CAWSVAGGYTF,TGTGCCTGGAGTGTAGCGGGCGGCTACACCTTC,TRBV30,TRBJ1-2,-,11,-
CATRSRGGTDTQYF,TGTGCCACCAGATCCAGGGGAGGCACAGATACGCAGTATTTT,TRBV15,TRBJ2-3,-,14,-
CATSGGLVNTQYF,TGTGCCACCTCGGGAGGACTGGTAAATACGCAGTATTTT,TRBV11-3,TRBJ2-3,-,13,TRBD2
CASSPGLAGGFYEQYF,TGTGCCAGCTCACCCGGACTAGCGGGAGGGTTCTACGAGCAGTACTTC,TRBV18,TRBJ2-7,-,16,TRBD2
CASSIRQDGYTF,TGTGCCAGTAGTATTCGACAGGATGGCTACACCTTC,TRBV19,TRBJ1-2,-,12,-
CASSLGLRTGVGEQYF,TGTGCCAGCAGCTTAGGCCTCCGGACAGGGGTCGGGGAGCAGTACTTC,TRBV13,TRBJ2-7,-,16,TRBD1
CASSLQTGAGTGELFF,TGTGCCAGCAGCTTACAGACGGGAGCTGGGACCGGGGAGCTGTTTTTT,TRBV11-1,TRBJ2-2,-,16,-
CASSEAGTSGRDTQYF,TGCGCCAGCAGTGAGGCCGGGACTAGCGGGAGGGATACGCAGTATTTT,TRBV10-1,TRBJ2-3,-,16,TRBD2
CASSVDRGLSYGYTF,TGTGCCAGCAGTGTGGACAGGGGGTTATCCTATGGCTACACCTTC,TRBV2,TRBJ1-2,-,15,TRBD1
CSVDRGVTDTQYF,TGCAGCGTTGATCGGGGAGTAACAGATACGCAGTATTTT,TRBV29-1,TRBJ2-3,-,13,-
CASSQELKMGLAGSYEQYF,TGCGCCAGCAGCCAAGAGTTGAAAATGGGACTAGCGGGTTCCTACGAGCAGTACTTC,TRBV4-3,TRBJ2-7,-,19,TRBD2